One and the same sample provided the 25 T cell receptor beta chains below, sequenced in a study of CD8 T cells in Susac syndrome. Reverse transcription of about 0.5 to 1 ug RNA was performed with random hexamers. TCRdb used MiXCR to reprocess the immunoSEQ multiplex PCR reads, holding one entry per CDR3 protein. The sample consists of some 300,000 distinct CDR3 sequences, 70% to 90% of them appearing once. The sequenced sample consisted of CD8+ T cells from PBMCs. The receptor source for this set is a human donor with multiple sclerosis.

The gene calls are TRBV20-1 and TRBJ2-1; D ambiguous. Germline assignment: CDR1 DFQATT and CDR2 SNEGSKA (reference sequence). This CDR3 comprises 13 residues. V was pared by 1 base and J by 3 bases, with 7 bases between. The CDR3 loop reads CSARVANYNEQFF. In nucleotides, the CDR3 is TGCAGTGCTAGAGTGGCTAACTACAATGAGCAGTTCTTC.

Only one count was recorded for this clonotype. V is TRBV29-1 and J is TRBJ2-7, with D tentatively TRBD1 or TRBD2 (5 bases each). Trimming shortened V by 1 base and J by 3 bases, and 19 bases separated the two germline ends. Germline values: CDR1 SQVTM, CDR2 ANQGSEA. The CDR3 is 16 amino acids. Here the CDR3 DNA reads TGCAGCGTTGAAGGGACAAGCTTTTCTGGGAGCTACGAGCAGTACTTC. It specifies CSVEGTSFSGSYEQYF.

The V gene is TRBV10-3, the J gene TRBJ2-1; 10 bases match TRBD2. Losses at the gene ends were 2 bases for V and 0 bases for J; bases not matched to a gene: 1. The germline V gene encodes CDR1 ENHRY and CDR2 SYGVKD. This CDR3 has 16 residues. The DNA of the CDR3 is TGTGCCATCAGTGAGGTAGCGGGGGGCTCCTACAATGAGCAGTTCTTC. Its protein product is CAISEVAGGSYNEQFF.

This clonotype was seen once. The chain has TRBV19 and TRBJ2-1, with TRBD2 matching over 8 bases. Germline CDR1 LNHDA, CDR2 SQIVND (reference sequence). V was pared by 3 bases and J by 8 bases, with 12 bases of the junction left unmatched. CDR3 length equals 16 residues. CDR3 in DNA: TGTGCCAGTAGTATCTCGGGGGGGGTCTTAGATTATGAGCAGTTCTTC. Translated, it gives CASSISGGVLDYEQFF. Looking up the rest from reference TRBV19 and TRBJ2-1 gives the full variable domain: DGGITQSPKYLFRKEGQNVTLSCEQNLNHDAMYWYRQDPGQGLRLIYYSQIVNDFQKGDIAEGYSVSREKKESFPLTVTSAQKNPTAFYLCASSISGGVLDYEQFFGPGTRLTVL.

This clonotype was detected only once. The J gene is TRBJ2-7, the V gene TRBV28, with 8 bases identical to TRBD2. After removal of 6 bases from V and 1 base from J, the junction contained 8 bases not matched to a gene. Germline V gene lookup returns CDR1 MDHEN and CDR2 SYDVKM. The CDR3 runs to 15 residues. CDR3 in amino acids: CASSFSGEGSYEQYF. In DNA form, the CDR3 reads TGTGCCAGCAGCTTTAGCGGGGAAGGTTCCTACGAGCAGTACTTC. Based on the CDR3 plus reference TRBV28 and TRBJ2-7, the full variable domain is DVKVTQSSRYLVKRTGEKVFLECVQDMDHENMFWYRQDPGLGLRLIYFSYDVKMKEKGDIPEGYSVSREKKERFSLILESASTNQTSMYLCASSFSGEGSYEQYFGPGTRLTVT.

In DNA form, the CDR3 reads TGTGCCAGCAGCTCAGGACGGATACAAGAGACCCAGTACTTC. It encodes CASSSGRIQETQYF. This chain uses TRBV7-9 with TRBJ2-5, with D unclear. The V end was cut by 4 bases, the J end by 2 bases, with 11 bases between. This CDR3 is 14 amino acids long. The V gene's germline CDR1 is SEHNR and CDR2 FQNEAQ (reference sequence).

This clonotype was detected once. V is TRBV15 and J is TRBJ1-3; unclear D gene. The germline V gene encodes CDR1 LNHNV and CDR2 YYDKDF (reference sequence). This CDR3 comprises 14 residues. V lost 3 bases and J 2 bases, leaving 8 bases between the germline ends. The CDR3 region is CATSSAAPGNTIYF. The CDR3, as DNA: TGTGCCACCAGCAGTGCAGCCCCTGGAAACACCATATATTTT.

The chain combines TRBV6-2 or TRBV6-3 with TRBJ2-7; D is unclear. CDR1 is MNHEY and CDR2 is SVGEGT in the germline V gene. CDR3 length equals 15 residues. The ends were cut back, 2 bases at V and 3 bases at J, with 14 bases in the middle. Written as DNA, the CDR3 is TGTGCCAGCAGTTACGGTTCACCCCCTAGCTACGAGCAGTACTTC. Residues: CASSYGSPPSYEQYF.

This sequence joins TRBV6-2 or TRBV6-3 and TRBJ2-5; D unresolved. The length of the CDR3 is 11 residues. Germline lookup yields CDR1 MNHEY and CDR2 SVGEGT. With 6 bases removed from V and 5 bases from J, the gap between germline ends came to 7 bases. The CDR3: CASRSEETQYF. The CDR3 DNA reads as TGTGCCAGCAGGTCCGAGGAGACCCAGTACTTC.

The rearrangement uses TRBV20-1 and TRBJ2-1; D might be TRBD1 (5 bases). The CDR3 extends over 17 amino acids. From germline, CDR1 is DFQATT and CDR2 SNEGSKA (reference sequence). V gave up 0 bases and J gave up 0 bases, with 15 bases separating them. The CDR3 is CSAREGDERFSYNEQFF. CDR3 sequence (DNA): TGCAGTGCTAGAGAAGGGGATGAGAGGTTCTCCTACAATGAGCAGTTCTTC.

This sequence joins TRBV7-3 and TRBJ2-4; maybe TRBD1 (7 bases). The CDR3 covers 16 residues. Trimming left V 2 bases short and J 0 bases short, with 11 bases between. Germline V gene lookup returns CDR1 SGHTA and CDR2 FQGTGA. CDR3 in amino acids: CASSLQGGLAKNIQYF. The CDR3, as DNA: TGTGCCAGCAGCTTACAGGGGGGACTAGCCAAAAACATTCAGTACTTC. Together with reference TRBV7-3 and TRBJ2-4, the CDR3 gives the full variable domain: GAGVSQTPSNKVTEKGKYVELRCDPISGHTALYWYRQSLGQGPEFLIYFQGTGAADDSGLPNDRFFAVRPEGSVSTLKIQRTERGDSAVYLCASSLQGGLAKNIQYFGAGTRLSVL.

The V gene is TRBV28, the J gene TRBJ2-7; D may match TRBD1 or TRBD2 (5 bases each). Germline CDR1 reads MDHEN; CDR2 reads SYDVKM. The V gene lost 4 bases and the J gene lost 1 base, with 17 bases spanning the gap. CDR3 length equals 16 residues. Here the CDR3 reads CASSWGNSIKSYEQYF. The DNA for the CDR3 is TGTGCCAGCAGTTGGGGGAACAGTATCAAATCCTACGAGCAGTACTTC.

The chain uses TRBV5-6 and TRBJ2-7; TRBD1 matches 9 bases. The CDR3 is made up of 16 amino acids. Germline V gene lookup returns CDR1 SGHDT and CDR2 YYEEEE. Trimming cost V 2 bases and J 5 bases; bases outside gene matches: 11. The CDR3 sequence is CASSFVSGQGFHEQYF. The CDR3 DNA follows: TGTGCCAGCAGCTTTGTCTCGGGACAGGGATTCCACGAGCAGTACTTC.

The chain is built from TRBV24-1 and TRBJ2-2, with D hard to call. The CDR3 has 13 amino acids. Trimming removed 5 bases at V and 2 bases at J, with 5 bases between. From germline, CDR1 is KGHDR and CDR2 SFDVKD. The DNA of the CDR3 is TGTGCCACCAGTGTGGGTAACACCGGGGAGCTGTTTTTT. It is translated as CATSVGNTGELFF.

The chain joins TRBV29-1 to TRBJ2-2; no clear D. The germline V and J ends were trimmed by 2 bases and 4 bases, with 11 bases remaining between them. Germline assignment: CDR1 SQVTM and CDR2 ANQGSEA. The CDR3 runs 14 residues. CDR3 DNA sequence: TGCAGCGTTGAACGGGCAAAGTCCACCGGGGAGCTGTTTTTT. Translation: CSVERAKSTGELFF.

The rearrangement links TRBV29-1 to TRBJ2-7, with D unresolved. The CDR3 is 15 residues long. Germline V gene data show CDR1 as SQVTM and CDR2 as ANQGSEA. V shed 5 bases and J shed 5 bases, with 22 bases lying between them. CDR3 bases: TGCAGCGTTCGTATTTCTTCGGATCTGTCCCACGAGCAGTACTTC. It specifies CSVRISSDLSHEQYF.

The chain combines TRBV29-1 with TRBJ1-1; no definite D call. Germline V gives CDR1 SQVTM, CDR2 ANQGSEA. The CDR3 runs 8 residues. Trimming removed 8 bases from V and 11 bases from J, with 9 bases in between. Written as DNA, the CDR3 is TGCAGCCCCCGAGGGGCTTTCTTT. Translating gives CSPRGAFF.

V usage is TRBV7-8 and J usage is TRBJ1-2, with TRBD1 matching over 8 bases. Losses at the gene ends were 5 bases for V and 4 bases for J; bases not matched to a gene: 9. The germline CDR1 and CDR2 sequences are SGHVS and FQNEAQ. The CDR3 totals 15 residues. The CDR3 sequence: CASSEQGEVGYGYTF. As DNA, the CDR3 is TGTGCCAGCAGCGAACAGGGGGAGGTCGGCTATGGCTACACCTTC. The variable domain in full, completed from reference TRBV7-8 and TRBJ1-2, reads GAGVSQSPRYKVAKRGQDVALRCDPISGHVSLFWYQQALGQGPEFLTYFQNEAQLDKSGLPSDRFFAERPEGSVSTLKIQRTQQEDSAVYLCASSEQGEVGYGYTFGSGTRLTVV.

The V and J genes are TRBV19 and TRBJ1-5, with TRBD1 matching 8 bases. V shed 1 base, J shed 5 bases, and the junction held 4 bases outside the gene matches. CDR3 size: 15 residues. Germline assignment: CDR1 LNHDA and CDR2 SQIVND (reference sequence). CDR3 amino acids: CASSIGTGYYQPQHF. For the CDR3, the DNA is TGTGCCAGTAGTATAGGGACAGGGTATTATCAGCCCCAGCATTTT. Together with reference TRBV19 and TRBJ1-5, the CDR3 gives the full variable domain: DGGITQSPKYLFRKEGQNVTLSCEQNLNHDAMYWYRQDPGQGLRLIYYSQIVNDFQKGDIAEGYSVSREKKESFPLTVTSAQKNPTAFYLCASSIGTGYYQPQHFGDGTRLSIL.

The genes are TRBV7-9 and TRBJ2-3, with D possibly matching TRBD2 (6 bases). Trimming took 9 bases from V and 2 from J, leaving 12 bases between them. The CDR3 totals 13 residues. Germline V gene data show CDR1 as SEHNR and CDR2 as FQNEAQ (reference sequence). CDR3 nucleotides: TGTGCCAGTATAGCGGAGGACACAGATACGCAGTATTTT. This codes for CASIAEDTDTQYF.

The count of this clonotype is one. J is TRBJ2-1 and V is TRBV20-1; 8 nucleotides align to TRBD2. Unmatched junction bases numbered 24, after V lost 6 bases and J lost 14 bases. Germline V gene lookup returns CDR1 DFQATT and CDR2 SNEGSKA (reference sequence). CDR3 length: 16 amino acids. In DNA, the CDR3 is TGCAGTGCCGATGACGAAGCGGGGATAGCGGGAACTCCGGAGTTCTTC. Translated, it gives CSADDEAGIAGTPEFF.

The V call is TRBV7-9, the J call TRBJ2-7; D may be TRBD1 (5 bases). From germline, CDR1 is SEHNR and CDR2 FQNEAQ (reference sequence). Trimming took off 1 base at V and 2 bases at J, with 9 bases between the two ends. This CDR3 spans 14 amino acids. CDR3 coding DNA: TGTGCCAGCAGCTTAGATCTCAGGGCCTACGAGCAGTACTTC. Translation: CASSLDLRAYEQYF.

V gene TRBV6-2 or TRBV6-3 combines with J gene TRBJ2-1, with D tentatively TRBD2 (7 bases). CDR1 and CDR2 from the germline V gene are MNHEY and SVGEGT. V was cut by 11 bases and J by 4 bases, with 12 bases left in between. CDR3 length: 12 amino acids. The CDR3 loop is CAGGASYNEQFF. CDR3 in DNA: TGTGCCGGGGGGGCAAGTTACAATGAGCAGTTCTTC.

This chain links TRBV20-1 with TRBJ2-7, with D perhaps matching TRBD1 (5 bases). There are 13 residues in the CDR3. Per germline, CDR1 DFQATT and CDR2 SNEGSKA (reference sequence). The V gene lost 5 bases and the J gene lost 2 bases, with 13 bases spanning the gap. This chain's CDR3 is CSAQQAAPYEQYF. The DNA for the CDR3 is TGCAGTGCTCAACAGGCAGCCCCCTACGAGCAGTACTTC.

The rearrangement joins TRBV27 to TRBJ2-7, with D tentatively TRBD1 (5 bases). CDR3 size: 14 residues. The V end was cut by 3 bases, the J end by 4 bases, with 13 bases between. From germline, CDR1 is MNHEY and CDR2 SMNVEV (reference sequence). The CDR3 here is CASSFGAGLYEQYF. The DNA for the CDR3 is TGTGCCAGCAGTTTTGGGGCAGGGCTGTACGAGCAGTACTTC.